These 21 T cell receptor beta chains were sequenced from one sample in a study of regulatory T cells in long-lasting Graves disease. As to time point: newly diagnosed GD, antithyroid drugs for less than 3 months. PBMC-derived RNA was used for the TCR library. In building TCR beta libraries, iRepertoire HTBI primers were used together with Arm-PCR of CDR3 regions. TCRdb analysed the multiplex PCR reads with MiXCR anew, one entry per CDR3 protein. The sample records a few hundred thousand distinct CDR3 sequences, around 15% being singletons. These data were also reused for a study on T cells in Graves' hyperthyroidism and ophthalmopathy.

The material sequenced was peripheral blood mononuclear cells (PBMCs), taken at new diagnosis, from a patient treated with antithyroid drugs. The source of these receptors is a woman under 30 with Graves disease.

In this sample, this clonotype turned up many times. The rearrangement links TRBV3-1 to TRBJ1-5; the D gene is possibly TRBD1 (6 bases). This CDR3 spans 20 amino acids. The germline V and J ends were trimmed by 4 bases and 0 bases, with 25 bases remaining between them. From germline, CDR1 is LGHDT and CDR2 YNNKEL (reference sequence). CDR3 nucleotide sequence: TGTGCCAGCAGCCGAACGCCGGGACACCGAGGAGATTATAGCAATCAGCCCCAGCATTTT. Translating gives CASSRTPGHRGDYSNQPQHF.

There are many counts of this clonotype. The genes are TRBV9 and TRBJ1-1; D possibly corresponds to TRBD1 (5 bases). The V gene lost 0 bases and the J gene lost 0 bases, with 6 bases spanning the gap. The germline CDR1 and CDR2 sequences are SGDLS and YYNGEE. This CDR3 contains 14 residues. The CDR3 DNA reads TGTGCCAGCAGCGTAGCAGGGCTGAACACTGAAGCTTTCTTT. It codes for CASSVAGLNTEAFF.

The rearrangement uses TRBV2 and TRBJ1-2; D uncertain. This CDR3 has 11 residues. The germline gives CDR1 SNHLY, CDR2 FYNNEI. V was shortened by 6 bases and J by 7 bases, with 9 bases between the two germline ends. CDR3 DNA sequence: TGTGCCAGCAGGGAGAGGTTTGGCTACACCTTC. Translation gives CASRERFGYTF.

There are many counts of this clonotype. This chain's CDR3 is CSARDPAVYNEQFF. CDR3 in DNA: TGCAGTGCTAGAGATCCAGCGGTCTACAATGAGCAGTTCTTC. J is TRBJ2-1 and V is TRBV20-1; perhaps TRBD2 as D (5 bases). Trimming removed 0 bases from V and 3 bases from J, with 9 bases in between. The CDR3 extends over 14 amino acids. Germline lookup yields CDR1 DFQATT and CDR2 SNEGSKA (reference sequence).

V is TRBV24-1 and J is TRBJ2-1; 7 nucleotides match TRBD2. V dropped 3 bases and J dropped 7; count of bases not matched to a gene: 11. This CDR3 region has 16 residues. Germline V gene data show CDR1 as KGHDR and CDR2 as SFDVKD. CDR3 amino acids: CATSDPRGGGMNEQFF. Here the CDR3 DNA reads TGTGCCACCAGTGATCCACGTGGCGGGGGTATGAATGAGCAGTTCTTC.

This clonotype was seen a few times. The chain is built from TRBV20-1 and TRBJ2-1, with TRBD2 matching over 7 bases. CDR1 DFQATT and CDR2 SNEGSKA come from the germline V gene (reference sequence). The ends lost 1 base at V and 6 bases at J; junction bases unmatched: 6. There are 14 residues in the CDR3. CDR3: CSARGGGAANEQFF. The CDR3 DNA reads as TGCAGTGCTAGAGGGGGGGGAGCGGCCAATGAGCAGTTCTTC.

This sequence joins TRBV10-3 and TRBJ2-3; 10 nucleotides line up with TRBD2. This CDR3 comprises 19 residues. Germline-derived CDR1 and CDR2 are ENHRY and SYGVKD. Trimming cost V 7 bases and J 2 bases; bases outside gene matches: 18. CDR3 amino acids: CAIMGASLSGRAITDTQYF. CDR3 nucleotide sequence: TGTGCCATCATGGGGGCGTCACTCAGCGGGAGGGCCATCACAGATACGCAGTATTTT.

This clonotype was seen many times. The chain combines TRBV18 with TRBJ2-1; 7 bases match TRBD2. The V and J ends lost 2 bases and 8 bases, in that order; junction bases with no gene match: 9. This CDR3 comprises 15 residues. Germline lookup yields CDR1 KGHSH and CDR2 LQKENI. CDR3 sequence (DNA): TGTGCCAGCTCACCAAAAAGCGGGATTAGGCATGAGCAGTTCTTC. Amino acid sequence: CASSPKSGIRHEQFF.

In this sample, this clonotype turned up many times. The J gene is TRBJ2-1, the V gene TRBV7-3; 7 nucleotides line up with TRBD2. Trimming at V came to 5 bases and at J to 2 bases, leaving 12 bases not matched to a gene. This CDR3 has 17 amino acids. Germline V lookup: CDR1 SGHTA, CDR2 FQGTGA. CDR3 DNA: TGTGCCAGCAGCCCAACAGGCGGGAGTACCGCCTACAATGAGCAGTTCTTC. This encodes CASSPTGGSTAYNEQFF.

This clonotype was found many times. The CDR3 protein is CASSFSLPTGGAETQYF. The CDR3 DNA reads TGTGCCAGCAGTTTCTCCCTTCCGACAGGGGGGGCAGAGACCCAGTACTTC. V and J are TRBV27 and TRBJ2-5; 9 bases are a match to TRBD1. Losses at the gene ends were 3 bases for V and 4 bases for J; bases not matched to a gene: 12. The CDR3 extends over 17 amino acids. Germline V gene sequence: CDR1 MNHEY, CDR2 SMNVEV (reference sequence).

The V call is TRBV20-1, the J call TRBJ2-5; 8 bases map to TRBD2. Looked up from germline, CDR1 is DFQATT and CDR2 is SNEGSKA (reference sequence). Unmatched junction bases numbered 14, after V lost 0 bases and J lost 5 bases. There are 17 residues in the CDR3. The chain's CDR3 is CSARDIATAGGWETQYF. DNA of the CDR3: TGCAGTGCTAGAGATATCGCCACGGCGGGAGGATGGGAGACCCAGTACTTC.

This sequence joins TRBV4-2 and TRBJ1-4, with D possibly matching TRBD1 (6 bases). This CDR3 contains 14 residues. V lost 0 bases and J lost 10, with 12 bases in between. CDR1 is LGHNA, CDR2 YNFKEQ, per germline. The CDR3 region is CASSQDGGGLKLFF. The CDR3 DNA reads TGTGCCAGCAGCCAAGATGGAGGGGGACTAAAACTGTTTTTT.

The rearrangement joins TRBV20-1 to TRBJ1-2, with TRBD1 identical over 7 bases. Per the germline V gene, CDR1 is DFQATT and CDR2 is SNEGSKA (reference sequence). This CDR3 contains 13 residues. V lost 7 bases to trimming and J lost 0 bases; unmatched junction nucleotides: 5. CDR3 sequence reads: CSVADRTNYGYTF. DNA for the CDR3: TGCAGTGTCGCGGACAGGACTAACTATGGCTACACCTTC.

This clonotype has ten or more counts. The V gene is TRBV2, the J gene TRBJ2-5; perhaps TRBD1 as D (5 bases). Germline values: CDR1 SNHLY, CDR2 FYNNEI. The CDR3 is made up of 15 amino acids. Trimming left V 4 bases short and J 5 bases short, with 17 bases between. The CDR3 nucleotides are TGTGCCAGCAGTGCGGCAGGGCTGTTTGGGGAGACCCAGTACTTC. This translates into CASSAAGLFGETQYF.

This clonotype has a count of ten or more. The V and J genes are TRBV20-1 and TRBJ2-1, with a weak D call TRBD2 (5 bases). The CDR3 contains 15 residues. Germline V gene sequence: CDR1 DFQATT, CDR2 SNEGSKA (reference sequence). V lost 4 bases to trimming and J lost 4 bases, with 17 bases between them. CDR3 nucleotides: TGCAGTGCTACAGCCATGTGGAGGCGGTACAATGAGCAGTTCTTC. Residues: CSATAMWRRYNEQFF.

This clonotype showed up many times. The rearrangement joins TRBV11-2 to TRBJ2-1; the D is unclear. The CDR3 consists of 15 residues. The germline V gene has CDR1 SGHAT and CDR2 FQNNGV. Trimming removed 3 bases from V and 5 bases from J, with 14 bases in between. Written as DNA, the CDR3 is TGTGCCAGCAGCTTTCTGAACTCTTTAAACAATGAGCAGTTCTTC. Its protein product is CASSFLNSLNNEQFF.

This clonotype was picked up many times. The V and J genes are TRBV27 and TRBJ2-7; D might be TRBD1 or TRBD2, each matching 5 bases. Per germline, CDR1 MNHEY and CDR2 SMNVEV (reference sequence). The CDR3 sequence is 14 residues long. Trimming stripped 4 bases from V and 10 bases from J, with 20 bases between. CDR3 sequence: CASSSTGTRPFQYF. Written as DNA, the CDR3 is TGTGCCAGCAGTTCAACCGGGACCCGCCCGTTTCAGTACTTC.

This clonotype was observed at least ten times. The chain joins TRBV7-2 to TRBJ2-1; a possible D gene is TRBD2 (6 bases). This CDR3 is 15 amino acids long. Trimming stripped 4 bases from V and 6 bases from J, with 16 bases between. Per germline, CDR1 SGHTA and CDR2 FQGNSA. The CDR3 bases are TGTGCCAGCAGCTCCCTCTTCCTAGCGAGCAATGAGCAGTTCTTC. Encoded protein: CASSSLFLASNEQFF.

This clonotype was counted many times. The chain couples TRBV2 to TRBJ2-2; 12 positions match TRBD2. The CDR3 totals 17 residues. Unmatched junction bases numbered 4, after V lost 5 bases and J lost 0 bases. Germline CDR1 is SNHLY and CDR2 is FYNNEI. Written as DNA, the CDR3 is TGTGCCAGCAGTAGACTAGCGGGAGCAACGAACACCGGGGAGCTGTTTTTT. Protein: CASSRLAGATNTGELFF. The complete variable domain, with remaining parts taken from reference TRBV2 and TRBJ2-2, reads EPEVTQTPSHQVTQMGQEVILRCVPISNHLYFYWYRQILGQKVEFLVSFYNNEISEKSEIFDDQFSVERPDGSNFTLKIRSTKLEDSAMYFCASSRLAGATNTGELFFGEGSRLTVL.

In its sample, this clonotype was seen many times. The gene calls are TRBV7-9 and TRBJ2-7; 11 positions match TRBD2. CDR1 is SEHNR, CDR2 FQNEAQ, per germline (reference sequence). The V and J ends lost 7 bases and 9 bases, in that order; junction bases with no gene match: 5. The CDR3 spans 12 residues. CDR3 sequence reads: CASKLAGETQYF. Here the CDR3 DNA reads TGTGCCAGCAAACTAGCGGGAGAAACGCAGTACTTC.

V gene TRBV28 combines with J gene TRBJ2-1, with 10 bases fitting TRBD2. The CDR3 extends over 17 amino acids. Germline V lookup: CDR1 MDHEN, CDR2 SYDVKM. J gave up 1 base and V 3 bases, and 6 bases lay outside the gene matches. CDR3 DNA sequence: TGTGCCAGCAGTTTCGTCACTAGCGGGACGTCCTACAATGAGCAGTTCTTC. This translates into CASSFVTSGTSYNEQFF.